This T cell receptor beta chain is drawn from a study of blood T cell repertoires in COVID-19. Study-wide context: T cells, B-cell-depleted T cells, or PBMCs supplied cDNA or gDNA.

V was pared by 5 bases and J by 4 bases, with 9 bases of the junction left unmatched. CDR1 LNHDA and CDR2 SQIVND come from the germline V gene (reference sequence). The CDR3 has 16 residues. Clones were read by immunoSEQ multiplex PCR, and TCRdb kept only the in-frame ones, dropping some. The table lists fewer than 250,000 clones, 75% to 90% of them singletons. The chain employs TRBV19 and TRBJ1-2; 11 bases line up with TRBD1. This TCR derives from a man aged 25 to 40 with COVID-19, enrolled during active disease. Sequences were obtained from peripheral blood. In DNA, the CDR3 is TGTGCCAGTAGTCTTGGACAGGGGGCGTTTGGCTATGGCTACACCTTC. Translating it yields CASSLGQGAFGYGYTF.